This T cell receptor (beta chain) derives from a study of blood T cell repertoires in COVID-19. Germline CDR1 is MDHEN and CDR2 is SYDVKM. The CDR3 sequence is 15 residues long. Trimming took off 5 bases at V and 4 bases at J, with 18 bases between the two ends. This table comes from immunoSEQ multiplex PCR, and its TCRdb copy is limited to in-frame clones, with some not included. The top ten clones hold more than 1.5% of a sample with 110,000 to 150,000 clones, roughly 79% of them seen once. The receptor comes from a woman aged 55-75 years with acute or convalescent COVID-19. The specimen sequenced was peripheral blood. The chain couples TRBV28 to TRBJ2-7, with a possible D match to TRBD1 (6 bases). CDR3 nucleotides: TGTGCCAGCAGTGTTAACAGGGTGAGATCTTACGAGCAGTACTTC. Translated: CASSVNRVRSYEQYF.